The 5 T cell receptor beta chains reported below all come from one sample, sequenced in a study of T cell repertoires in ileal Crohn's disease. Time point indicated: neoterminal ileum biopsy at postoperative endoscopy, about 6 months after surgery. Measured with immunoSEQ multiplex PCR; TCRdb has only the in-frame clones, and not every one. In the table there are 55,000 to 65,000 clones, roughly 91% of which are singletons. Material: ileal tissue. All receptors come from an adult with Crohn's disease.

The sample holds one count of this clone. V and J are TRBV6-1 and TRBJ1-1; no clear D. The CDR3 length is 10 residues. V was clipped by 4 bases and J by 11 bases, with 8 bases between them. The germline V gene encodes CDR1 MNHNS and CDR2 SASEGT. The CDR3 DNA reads TGTGCCAGCAGTGGCCTCGGGGCTTTCTTT. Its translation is CASSGLGAFF.

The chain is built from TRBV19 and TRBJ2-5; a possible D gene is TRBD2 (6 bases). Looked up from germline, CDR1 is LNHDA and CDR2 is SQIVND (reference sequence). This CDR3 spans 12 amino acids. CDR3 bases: TGTGCAGCGGGTTACCGCCAAGAGACCCAGTACTTC. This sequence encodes CAAGYRQETQYF.

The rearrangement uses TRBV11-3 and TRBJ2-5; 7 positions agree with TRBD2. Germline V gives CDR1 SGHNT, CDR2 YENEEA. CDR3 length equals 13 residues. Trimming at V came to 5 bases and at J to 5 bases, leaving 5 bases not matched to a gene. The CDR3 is CASSVRERETQYF. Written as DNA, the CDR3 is TGTGCCAGCAGCGTGCGGGAGCGGGAGACCCAGTACTTC.

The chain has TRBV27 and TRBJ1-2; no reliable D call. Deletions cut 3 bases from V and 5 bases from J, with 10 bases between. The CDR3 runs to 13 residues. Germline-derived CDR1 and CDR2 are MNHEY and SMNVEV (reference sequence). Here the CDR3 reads CASSFFSDYGYTF. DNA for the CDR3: TGTGCCAGCAGTTTCTTTTCAGATTATGGCTACACCTTC.

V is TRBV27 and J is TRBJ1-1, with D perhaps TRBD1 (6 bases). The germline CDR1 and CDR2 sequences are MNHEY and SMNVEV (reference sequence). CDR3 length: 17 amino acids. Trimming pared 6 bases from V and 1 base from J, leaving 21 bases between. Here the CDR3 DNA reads TGTGCCAGCAGACGACAGACAGGATACGTCCCGAACACTGAAGCTTTCTTT. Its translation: CASRRQTGYVPNTEAFF.